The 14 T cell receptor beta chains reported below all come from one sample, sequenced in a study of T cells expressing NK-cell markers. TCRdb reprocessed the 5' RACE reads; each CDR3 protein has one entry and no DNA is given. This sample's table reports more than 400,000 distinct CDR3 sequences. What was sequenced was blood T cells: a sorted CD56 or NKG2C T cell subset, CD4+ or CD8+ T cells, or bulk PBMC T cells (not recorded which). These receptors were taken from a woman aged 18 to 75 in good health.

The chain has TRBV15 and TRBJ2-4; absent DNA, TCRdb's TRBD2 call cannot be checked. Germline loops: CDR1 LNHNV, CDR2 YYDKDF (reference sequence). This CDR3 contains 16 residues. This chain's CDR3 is CATSRDKAGGRNIQYF.

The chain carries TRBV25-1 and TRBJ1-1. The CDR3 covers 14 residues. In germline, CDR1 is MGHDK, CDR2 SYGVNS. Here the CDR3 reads CASNDGFSYTEAFF.

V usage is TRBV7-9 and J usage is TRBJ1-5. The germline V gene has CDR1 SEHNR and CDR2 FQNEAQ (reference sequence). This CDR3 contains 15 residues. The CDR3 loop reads CASSSRTDSNQPQHF. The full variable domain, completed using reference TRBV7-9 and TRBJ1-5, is DTGVSQNPRHKITKRGQNVTFRCDPISEHNRLYWYRQTLGQGPEFLTYFQNEAQLEKSRLLSDRFSAERPKGSFSTLEIQRTEQGDSAMYLCASSSRTDSNQPQHFGDGTRLSIL.

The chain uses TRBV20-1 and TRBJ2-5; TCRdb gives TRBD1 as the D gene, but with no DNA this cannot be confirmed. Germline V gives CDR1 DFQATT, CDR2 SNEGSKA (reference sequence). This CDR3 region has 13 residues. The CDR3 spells CRARGQGAETQYF.

This chain's CDR3 is CASSLLERGARQPQHF. The V call is TRBV7-8, the J call TRBJ1-5. Germline CDR1 reads SGHVS; CDR2 reads FQNEAQ. The CDR3 contains 16 residues.

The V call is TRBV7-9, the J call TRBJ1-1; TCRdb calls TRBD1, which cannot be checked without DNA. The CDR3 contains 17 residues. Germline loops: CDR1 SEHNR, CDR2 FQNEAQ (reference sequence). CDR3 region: CASSFIVSRDKNTEAFF.

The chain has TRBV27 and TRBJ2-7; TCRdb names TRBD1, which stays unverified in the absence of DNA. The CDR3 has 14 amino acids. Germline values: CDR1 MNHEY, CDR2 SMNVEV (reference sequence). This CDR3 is CASRKTGGNYEQYF.

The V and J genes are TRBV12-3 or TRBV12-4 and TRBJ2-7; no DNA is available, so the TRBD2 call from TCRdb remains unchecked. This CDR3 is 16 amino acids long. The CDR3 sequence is CASSSPLAGYSYEQYF.

The CDR3 protein is CASSTSGVDEKLFF. The chain couples TRBV5-1 to TRBJ1-4; the D call of TRBD1 rests on TCRdb alone, since no DNA is present to check it. The CDR3 is 14 amino acids. Looked up from germline, CDR1 is SGHRS and CDR2 is YFSETQ. Full variable domain (outside the CDR3, taken from reference TRBV5-1 and TRBJ1-4): KAGVTQTPRYLIKTRGQQVTLSCSPISGHRSVSWYQQTPGQGLQFLFEYFSETQRNKGNFPGRFSGRQFSNSRSEMNVSTLELGDSALYLCASSTSGVDEKLFFGSGTQLSVL.

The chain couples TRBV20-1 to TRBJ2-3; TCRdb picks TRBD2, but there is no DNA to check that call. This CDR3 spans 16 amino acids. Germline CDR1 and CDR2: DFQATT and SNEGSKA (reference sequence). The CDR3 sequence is CSARAQTSGGPDTQYF.

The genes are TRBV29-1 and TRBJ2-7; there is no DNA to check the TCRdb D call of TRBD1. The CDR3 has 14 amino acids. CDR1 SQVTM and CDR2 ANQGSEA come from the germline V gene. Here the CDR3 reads CSVVEGDTTYEQYF.

CDR3 sequence reads: CSPGSRANTGELFF. This chain joins TRBV20-1 and TRBJ2-2; TCRdb returns TRBD1, unconfirmable since there is no DNA. CDR1 DFQATT and CDR2 SNEGSKA come from the germline V gene (reference sequence). The CDR3 is made up of 14 amino acids.

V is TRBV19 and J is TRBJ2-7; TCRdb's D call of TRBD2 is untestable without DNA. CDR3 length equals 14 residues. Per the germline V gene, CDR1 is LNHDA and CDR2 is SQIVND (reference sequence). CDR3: CASRQTGGKDEQYF.

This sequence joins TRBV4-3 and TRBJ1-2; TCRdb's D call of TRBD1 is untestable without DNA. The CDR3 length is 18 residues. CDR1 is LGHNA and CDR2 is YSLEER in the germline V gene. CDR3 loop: CASSQEGGQGYSNYGYTF.